Presented here are 22 T cell receptor beta chains from one specimen sequenced in a study of CD8+CD57+ T cells in acquired aplastic anemia. The template used for profiling TCR beta VDJ and CDR3 was genomic DNA. TCRdb reprocessed the reads via MiXCR and lists one record per CDR3 protein. The sample lists 400,000 to 450,000 distinct CDR3 sequences, 65% to 80% occurring once. The sample consisted of sorted CD4+, CD8+, or CD8+CD57+ T cells (not recorded which) from PBMCs. The source is a human donor in good health, serving as a control.

This chain joins TRBV19 and TRBJ1-2; 9 positions agree with TRBD1. Germline V gene data show CDR1 as LNHDA and CDR2 as SQIVND (reference sequence). This CDR3 spans 14 amino acids. Trimming cost V 5 bases and J 7 bases; bases outside gene matches: 8. DNA of the CDR3: TGTGCCAGTAGTCGTTTCGGACAGGGGCTTGGCTACACCTTC. Encoded protein: CASSRFGQGLGYTF.

The chain couples TRBV5-4 to TRBJ1-1, with D unclear. The CDR3 sequence is 11 residues long. Germline assignment: CDR1 SGHNT and CDR2 YYREEE (reference sequence). Trimming took off 9 bases at V and 4 bases at J, with 10 bases between the two ends. The CDR3, as DNA: TGTGCCACGAGTAAGGGCACTGAAGCTTTCTTT. Its translation: CATSKGTEAFF.

This chain joins TRBV5-1 and TRBJ2-5; the D gene is possibly TRBD1 (5 bases). The length of the CDR3 is 15 residues. Trimming took 0 bases from V and 4 from J, leaving 13 bases between them. Per the germline V gene, CDR1 is SGHRS and CDR2 is YFSETQ. Here the CDR3 DNA reads TGCGCCAGCAGCTTGGGGGGCAGGAACACAGAGACCCAGTACTTC. Amino acids: CASSLGGRNTETQYF.

The chain employs TRBV7-9 and TRBJ2-1; no clear D. CDR3 length: 15 amino acids. The V gene's germline CDR1 is SEHNR and CDR2 FQNEAQ (reference sequence). Between the trimmed V and J ends, which lost 1 base and 11 bases, there was a span of 18 bases. CDR3 coding DNA: TGTGCCAGCAGCTTAGTATCCCACCCTTTTCAACAGCAGTTCTTC. It encodes CASSLVSHPFQQQFF.

The rearrangement links TRBV20-1 to TRBJ2-4; TRBD1 aligns across 8 bases. V was pared by 4 bases and J by 8 bases, with 4 bases of the junction left unmatched. This CDR3 is built from 12 residues. CDR1 is DFQATT, CDR2 SNEGSKA, per germline (reference sequence). Written as DNA, the CDR3 is TGCAGTGCTAATTTACAGGGGGACATTCAGTACTTC. Protein: CSANLQGDIQYF.

For the CDR3, the DNA is TGCAGTGCTAGAGATCAGGAAGCTTTCTTT. Translated: CSARDQEAFF. The chain recombines TRBV20-1 with TRBJ1-1; D unresolved. The CDR3 is made up of 10 amino acids. The germline V gene has CDR1 DFQATT and CDR2 SNEGSKA (reference sequence). Deletions cut 0 bases from V and 8 bases from J, with 4 bases between.

Of note for this clonotype: A read error may produce the germline difference seen at one junction end. The genes are TRBV7-3 and TRBJ2-1; TRBD1 is a possible D gene (6 bases). The V gene's germline CDR1 is SGHTA and CDR2 FQGTGA. This CDR3 comprises 14 residues. CDR3 DNA sequence: TGTGCCAGCAGCATTGACAGGAATTCACCCCTCCACTTTTTC. Protein: CASSIDRNSPLHFF.

Only one count was recorded for this clonotype. At one end, the junction sequence differs from germline, possibly due to a read error. This chain uses TRBV4-1 with TRBJ1-6; a weak D match, TRBD1 (6 bases). Germline values: CDR1 MGHRA, CDR2 YSYEKL. CDR3 length equals 16 residues. The CDR3 spells CASSIQGGTERSPLHF. The CDR3, as DNA: TGTGCCAGCAGCATCCAAGGGGGGACCGAGCGGTCACCCCTCCACTTT.

A word on this clonotype: At one end the junction does not follow the germline gene, possibly because of a read error. The chain is built from TRBV7-6 and TRBJ2-5, with 10 nucleotides matching TRBD2. The CDR3 is made up of 14 amino acids. CDR1 and CDR2 (germline): SGHVS, FNYEAQ. CDR3 nucleotide sequence: TGTGCCAGCAGCACCCGTGGACTAGCGGAACTCCTACACTTC. The encoded protein is CASSTRGLAELLHF.

On this clonotype itself: A much larger clone lies a single base off, so this may be a read error. The chain joins TRBV7-9 to TRBJ1-1; no firm D call. The V end lost 5 bases, the J end lost 0 bases, and 4 bases lay between the germline ends. This CDR3 contains 12 residues. Germline values: CDR1 SEHNR, CDR2 FQNEAQ (reference sequence). CDR3 nucleotide sequence: TGTGCCAGCAGCAAAATGAACACTGAAGCTTTCTTT. Translating gives CASSKMNTEAFF.

The CDR3 spells CASSLGCELHAQHF. Here the CDR3 DNA reads TGTGCCAGCAGCTTGGGGTGCGAACTTCATGCCCAGCATTTT. This chain uses TRBV9 with TRBJ1-5; D not certain. CDR1 SGDLS and CDR2 YYNGEE come from the germline V gene. Trimming left V 4 bases short and J 11 bases short, with 19 bases between. The CDR3 covers 14 residues.

V usage is TRBV7-9 and J usage is TRBJ2-1; perhaps D is TRBD1 or TRBD2 (7 bases each). The J call may be wrong; the DNA end is better matched by TRBJ2-7. CDR3 length: 14 amino acids. CDR1 and CDR2 from the germline V gene are SEHNR and FQNEAQ (reference sequence). CDR3 in DNA: TGTGCCAGCACCTCGAGCGGGGACAGCTACGAGCAGTACTTC. Encoded protein: CASTSSGDSYEQYF.

Worth noting for this clonotype: The junction shows a germline mismatch at one end, possibly a read error. The J gene is TRBJ2-1, the V gene TRBV7-9; D tentatively reads TRBD1 or TRBD2 (6 bases each). Germline CDR1 reads SEHNR; CDR2 reads FQNEAQ (reference sequence). This CDR3 is 15 amino acids long. CDR3 residues: CASSPIESLRGEQLF. The CDR3 coding sequence is TGTGCCAGCAGCCCTATAGAGAGCCTAAGGGGGGAGCAGCTCTTC.

As for this clonotype: The DNA is omitted, as the CDR3 cannot be located on it reliably, and the CDR3 follows TCRdb's listing. V usage is TRBV7-2 and J usage is TRBJ1-2. Germline V gene sequence: CDR1 SGHTA, CDR2 FQGNSA. Inclusive of both ends, the CDR3 amounts to 16 amino acids. CDR3 amino acids: CASSLETTTSSTSYTF.

On this clonotype: The junction does not match germline at one end; this may be a read error. The chain employs TRBV7-7 and TRBJ1-1; 10 bases align to TRBD1. CDR1 and CDR2 (germline): SSHAT, FNYEAQ (reference sequence). The CDR3 totals 16 residues. This CDR3 reads CASSTGQGTGELFAFF. For the CDR3, the DNA is TGTGCTAGCAGCACAGGACAGGGGACAGGGGAGCTGTTTGCTTTCTTT.

This sequence joins TRBV20-1 and TRBJ1-2; D is undetermined. Between the trimmed V and J ends, which lost 6 bases and 11 bases, there was a span of 19 bases. Germline assignment: CDR1 DFQATT and CDR2 SNEGSKA (reference sequence). The CDR3 has 12 amino acids. The CDR3 nucleotides read TGCAGTGCAAACAGACACCCCTACGAGTACACCTTC. This codes for CSANRHPYEYTF.

The rearrangement uses TRBV10-3 and TRBJ2-7; D is possibly TRBD2 (5 bases). The CDR3 runs to 17 residues. Per germline, CDR1 ENHRY and CDR2 SYGVKD. Trimming pared 0 bases from V and 2 bases from J, leaving 17 bases between. In nucleotides, the CDR3 is TGTGCCATCAGTGAGTCGACTGCAGCGGAGCCAACCTACGAGCAGTACTTC. Its translation is CAISESTAAEPTYEQYF.

Of note for this clonotype: This CDR3 fails to terminate in the conserved phenylalanine or tryptophan, so it likely reflects a read error. Because the CDR3's place on the DNA is in doubt, the DNA is left out and the CDR3 is given as listed by TCRdb. The gene calls are TRBV9 and TRBJ1-2; the D segment call TRBD1 is taken from the table without a DNA check. Per germline, CDR1 SGDLS and CDR2 YYNGEE. The CDR3 totals 13 residues, both ends included. CDR3 protein: CASSQSRRGSSYV.

Worth noting for this clonotype: This CDR3 is missing its conserved last phenylalanine or tryptophan, likely due to a read error. The genes are TRBV2 and TRBJ2-7, with TRBD1 as a possible D gene (6 bases). The CDR3 has 13 amino acids. Trimming stripped 6 bases from V and 6 bases from J, with 15 bases between. The V gene's germline CDR1 is SNHLY and CDR2 FYNNEI. DNA of the CDR3: TGTGCCAGCAGCCAAGACAGGAACTTCGAGCAGTACCTC. Its translation is CASSQDRNFEQYL.

Many counts were recorded for this clonotype. This chain uses TRBV20-1 with TRBJ1-5, with D perhaps TRBD1 (5 bases). V shed 4 bases and J shed 6 bases, with 13 bases lying between them. From germline, CDR1 is DFQATT and CDR2 SNEGSKA (reference sequence). The length of the CDR3 is 13 residues. CDR3 bases: TGCAGTGCTATGCAGGGATCGAGTCAGCCCCAGCATTTT. Translated, it gives CSAMQGSSQPQHF.

Worth noting for this clonotype: A much larger clonotype is one base distant, so this may be a read error. The chain is built from TRBV6-5 and TRBJ1-4; tentatively, D is TRBD1 (6 bases). This CDR3 region has 16 residues. The germline CDR1 and CDR2 sequences are MNHEY and SVGAGI. CDR3 DNA: TGTGCCAGTAGAAGCCGGCTCGGGGGGCCCTATGAAAAACTGGTTTTT. Its protein is CASRSRLGGPYEKLVF.

The V call is TRBV19, the J call TRBJ2-5; 7 positions agree with TRBD1. The germline gives CDR1 LNHDA, CDR2 SQIVND (reference sequence). The length of the CDR3 is 15 residues. J lost 4 bases, V lost 3 bases, and 8 bases had no gene match. The CDR3 sequence is CASSIGGQTTETQYF. The CDR3 nucleotides are TGTGCCAGTAGTATTGGGGGACAGACGACAGAGACCCAGTACTTC.